A selection of T cell receptor beta chains follows, all from one sample in a study of shared clonotypes between healthy human individuals. Only in-frame clones appear in the TCRdb table, and some are missing; sequencing was by immunoSEQ multiplex PCR. The table includes about 2.4 million clones, 80% to 95% detected once. Sequencing input: naive CD4+ T cells from PBMCs. These receptors all come from a man between 18 and 29 years old in good health. Some clones in this sample may be carry-over from other donors' samples. Both conserved end residues are trimmed from each CDR3. D genes are given only for firm matches.

D: .; V: TRBV5-1; CDR3: ASTLGGGVYNEQF
D: .; V: TRBV10-3; CDR3: AISESLAATYEQY
D: .; V: TRBV11-2; CDR3: ASSLLRGAGELF
D: TRBD2; V: TRBV5-3; CDR3: ARRRSEREGPYEQY
D: TRBD1; V: TRBV5-1; CDR3: ASSLRTGGNTGELF
D: TRBD1; V: TRBV4-3; CDR3: ASSQDLNRGSYNEQF
D: .; V: TRBV5-6; CDR3: ASSLEPAQGYEQY
D: .; V: TRBV18; CDR3: ASSPLSGLDEQF
D: .; V: TRBV4-2; CDR3: ASSQDQRGSQETQY
D: .; V: TRBV9; CDR3: ASSVSSGNTEAF
D: .; V: TRBV30; CDR3: AWSGAVTYNSPLH
D: .; V: TRBV28; CDR3: ASSPHQGGYT
D: TRBD1; V: TRBV10-3; CDR3: AISRQGVPDTQY
D: .; V: TRBV4-3; CDR3: ASSQDAGRTEAF
D: .; V: TRBV11-2; CDR3: ASSSNIGKLF
D: .; V: TRBV28; CDR3: ASSLRQAPRNEQF
D: .; V: TRBV7-2; CDR3: ASTSGETQY
D: .; V: TRBV5-1; CDR3: ASSTGWPGYEQY
D: TRBD1; V: TRBV5-4; CDR3: ASSLVTGGYYEQY
D: TRBD1; V: TRBV9; CDR3: ASSLGQVYSYNEQF
D: TRBD1; V: TRBV19; CDR3: ASSPTGGHYGYT
D: TRBD2; V: TRBV2; CDR3: ASKPGLASYNEQF
D: .; V: TRBV4-1; CDR3: ASSLQYSEQF
D: .; V: TRBV7-2; CDR3: ASSLQSNPSSYNEQF
D: .; V: TRBV5-6; CDR3: ASLRRGYSGNTIY
D: .; V: TRBV7-2; CDR3: ASSYYGSTERETQY
D: .; V: TRBV5-1; CDR3: ASSLGHYTEAF
D: .; V: TRBV5-6; CDR3: ASSLWQGASDTQY
D: TRBD2; V: TRBV5-1; CDR3: ASSFLAGAADTQY
D: .; V: TRBV5-4; CDR3: ASSSQQVSYGYT
D: TRBD1; V: TRBV5-3; CDR3: ARSPDRGRNEQF
D: TRBD1; V: TRBV7-3; CDR3: ASSLEGQVNTEAF
D: .; V: TRBV7-9; CDR3: ASSFGSPGQETQY
D: TRBD2; V: TRBV28; CDR3: ASRLLAGSRETQY
D: .; V: TRBV18; CDR3: ASSPLGGAQH
D: .; V: TRBV10-3; CDR3: AIRAARGADTQY
D: .; V: TRBV30; CDR3: AWRPLTHGDTQY
D: .; V: TRBV29-1; CDR3: SVRGPLGYT
D: .; V: TRBV6-5; CDR3: ASSRAGNRGNTIY
D: .; V: TRBV19; CDR3: ASRGRHGVNTEAF
D: .; V: TRBV6-6; CDR3: ASSYTGDTTYEQY
D: TRBD1; V: TRBV4-2; CDR3: ASSPAGGFYEQY
D: .; V: TRBV7-2; CDR3: ASSYLTRDGYT